This TCR beta chain comes out of a study of blood T cell repertoires in COVID-19. The CDR3 extends over 16 amino acids. The germline V gene has CDR1 LGHNA and CDR2 YNFKEQ. Trimming shortened V by 3 bases and J by 7 bases, and 19 bases separated the two germline ends. Generated by immunoSEQ multiplex PCR, the TCRdb table keeps only in-frame clones and is missing some. The sample yields some 230,000 clones, 86% seen once. The chain has TRBV4-2 and TRBJ1-5; unclear D gene. The clonotype comes from a young man who had recovered from COVID-19. The sequenced sample was peripheral blood. The CDR3 loop reads CASSQVAQPGGQPQHF. For the CDR3, the DNA is TGTGCCAGCAGCCAGGTCGCCCAACCCGGCGGGCAGCCCCAGCATTTT.